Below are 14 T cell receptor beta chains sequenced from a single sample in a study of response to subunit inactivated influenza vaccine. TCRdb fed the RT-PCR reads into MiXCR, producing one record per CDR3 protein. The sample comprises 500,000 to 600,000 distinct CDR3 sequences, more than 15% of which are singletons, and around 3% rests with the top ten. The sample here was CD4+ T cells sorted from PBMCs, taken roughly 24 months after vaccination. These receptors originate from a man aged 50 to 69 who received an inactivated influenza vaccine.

The CDR3 nucleotides read TGTGCCAGCAGCCATGAGGGAAAAAAAGCTTTCTTT. It yields the protein CASSHEGKKAFF. The chain has TRBV4-2 and TRBJ1-1; the D is unclear. The V and J ends lost 3 bases and 9 bases respectively, with 11 bases between them. Germline V lookup: CDR1 LGHNA, CDR2 YNFKEQ. This CDR3 has 12 amino acids.

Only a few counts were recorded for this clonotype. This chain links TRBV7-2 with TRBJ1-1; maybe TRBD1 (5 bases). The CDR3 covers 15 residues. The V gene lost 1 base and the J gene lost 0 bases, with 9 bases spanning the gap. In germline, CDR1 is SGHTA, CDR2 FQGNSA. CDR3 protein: CASSLGFRVNTEAFF. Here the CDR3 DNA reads TGTGCCAGCAGCTTAGGTTTCAGGGTGAACACTGAAGCTTTCTTT. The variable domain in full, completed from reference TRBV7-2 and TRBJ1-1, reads GAGVSQSPSNKVTEKGKDVELRCDPISGHTALYWYRQSLGQGLEFLIYFQGNSAPDKSGLPSDRFSAERTGGSVSTLTIQRTQQEDSAVYLCASSLGFRVNTEAFFGQGTRLTVV.

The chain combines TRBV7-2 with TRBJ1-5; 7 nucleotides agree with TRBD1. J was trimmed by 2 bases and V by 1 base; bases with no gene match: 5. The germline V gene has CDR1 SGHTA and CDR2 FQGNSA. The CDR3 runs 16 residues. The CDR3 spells CASSLGTGTGNQPQHF. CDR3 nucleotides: TGTGCCAGCAGCTTAGGGACCGGGACAGGCAATCAGCCCCAGCATTTT.

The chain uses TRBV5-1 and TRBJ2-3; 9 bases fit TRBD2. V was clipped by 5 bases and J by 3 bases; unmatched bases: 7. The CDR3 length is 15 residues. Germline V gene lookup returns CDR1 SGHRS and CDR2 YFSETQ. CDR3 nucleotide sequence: TGCGCCAGCAGACCAATTGCGGGGGGGACAGATACGCAGTATTTT. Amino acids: CASRPIAGGTDTQYF.

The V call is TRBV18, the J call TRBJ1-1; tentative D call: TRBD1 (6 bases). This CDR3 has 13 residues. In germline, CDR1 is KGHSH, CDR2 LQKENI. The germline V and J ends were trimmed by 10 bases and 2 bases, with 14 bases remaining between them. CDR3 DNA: TGTGCCACTCGACAGGCCCTCAACACTGAAGCTTTCTTT. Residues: CATRQALNTEAFF.

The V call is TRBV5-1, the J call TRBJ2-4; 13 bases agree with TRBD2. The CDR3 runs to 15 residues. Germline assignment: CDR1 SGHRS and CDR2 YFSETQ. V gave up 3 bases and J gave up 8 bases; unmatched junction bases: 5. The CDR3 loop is CASSSYGLAGDIQYF. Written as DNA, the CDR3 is TGCGCCAGCAGCTCGTATGGACTAGCGGGGGACATTCAGTACTTC.

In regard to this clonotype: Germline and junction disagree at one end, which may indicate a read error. This chain's CDR3 is CAISDPGQSSTDTQYF. As DNA, the CDR3 is TGTGCCATCAGTGACCCGGGACAGTCAAGCACAGATACGCAGTATTTT. The gene calls are TRBV24-1 and TRBJ2-3, with 7 bases matching TRBD1. The CDR3 loop spans 16 amino acids. CDR1 KGHDR and CDR2 SFDVKD come from the germline V gene.

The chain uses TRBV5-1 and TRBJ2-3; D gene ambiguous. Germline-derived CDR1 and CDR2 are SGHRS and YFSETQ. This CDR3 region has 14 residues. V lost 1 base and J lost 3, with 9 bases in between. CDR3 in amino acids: CASSLSRVTDTQYF. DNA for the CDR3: TGCGCCAGCAGCTTGTCTAGGGTGACAGATACGCAGTATTTT. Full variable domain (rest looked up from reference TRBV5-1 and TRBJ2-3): KAGVTQTPRYLIKTRGQQVTLSCSPISGHRSVSWYQQTPGQGLQFLFEYFSETQRNKGNFPGRFSGRQFSNSRSEMNVSTLELGDSALYLCASSLSRVTDTQYFGPGTRLTVL.

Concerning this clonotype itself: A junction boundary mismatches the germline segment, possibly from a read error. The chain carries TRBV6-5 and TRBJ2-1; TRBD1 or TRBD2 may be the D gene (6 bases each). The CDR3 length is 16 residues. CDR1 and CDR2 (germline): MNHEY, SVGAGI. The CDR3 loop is CASGYSGASSYNEQFF. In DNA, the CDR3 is TGTGCCAGCGGTTATTCGGGGGCCAGCTCCTACAATGAGCAGTTCTTC.

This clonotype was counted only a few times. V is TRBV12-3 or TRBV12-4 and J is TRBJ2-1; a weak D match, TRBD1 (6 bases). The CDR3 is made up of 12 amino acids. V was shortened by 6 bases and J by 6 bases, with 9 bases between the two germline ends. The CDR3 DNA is TGTGCCAGCAGGACAGGCATCAATGAGCAGTTCTTC. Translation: CASRTGINEQFF.

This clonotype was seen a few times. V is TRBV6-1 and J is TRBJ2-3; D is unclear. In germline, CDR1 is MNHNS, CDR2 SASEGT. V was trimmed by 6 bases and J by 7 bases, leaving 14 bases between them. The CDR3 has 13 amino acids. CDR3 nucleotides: TGTGCCAGCAGCTTCCCAGATCGAAATACGCAGTATTTT. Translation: CASSFPDRNTQYF.

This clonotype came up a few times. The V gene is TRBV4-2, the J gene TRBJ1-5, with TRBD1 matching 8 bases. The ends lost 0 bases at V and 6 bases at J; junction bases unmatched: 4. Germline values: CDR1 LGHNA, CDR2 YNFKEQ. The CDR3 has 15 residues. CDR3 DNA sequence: TGTGCCAGCAGCCAAGAGTCAGGGGGCATTCAGCCCCAGCATTTT. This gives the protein CASSQESGGIQPQHF.

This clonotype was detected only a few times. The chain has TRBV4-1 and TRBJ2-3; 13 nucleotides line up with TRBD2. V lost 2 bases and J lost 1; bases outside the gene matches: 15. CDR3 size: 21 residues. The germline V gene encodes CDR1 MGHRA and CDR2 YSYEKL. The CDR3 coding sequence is TGCGCCAGCAGCCAATTCATAATCGGGACTAGCGGGGAACATCGCACAGATACGCAGTATTTT. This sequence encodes CASSQFIIGTSGEHRTDTQYF.

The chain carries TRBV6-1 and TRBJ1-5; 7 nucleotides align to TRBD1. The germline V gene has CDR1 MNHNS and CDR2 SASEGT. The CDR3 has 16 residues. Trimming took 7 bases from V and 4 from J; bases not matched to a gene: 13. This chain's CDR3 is CASTTLGQLVNQPQHF. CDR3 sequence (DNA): TGTGCCAGCACTACCCTGGGACAGTTAGTAAATCAGCCCCAGCATTTT.